This T cell receptor beta chain was recorded in a study of blood T cell repertoires in COVID-19. V shed 5 bases and J 7 bases; nucleotides not matched to a gene: 18. The CDR3 has 18 amino acids. Germline values: CDR1 SEHNR, CDR2 FQNEAQ (reference sequence). Profiling relied on immunoSEQ multiplex PCR, and the TCRdb table lists in-frame clones only, not all of them. The sample consists of some 150,000 clones, about 79% of them appearing once. Material for sequencing was peripheral blood. The chain employs TRBV7-9 and TRBJ1-4, with 8 bases lining up with TRBD1. The receptor was derived from a woman aged 50 to 65 with acute or convalescent COVID-19. CDR3 DNA sequence: TGTGCCAGCAGCCCCAAGGCAGGGGGCATAGGGTTTATTGAAAAACTGTTTTTT. It yields the protein CASSPKAGGIGFIEKLFF.